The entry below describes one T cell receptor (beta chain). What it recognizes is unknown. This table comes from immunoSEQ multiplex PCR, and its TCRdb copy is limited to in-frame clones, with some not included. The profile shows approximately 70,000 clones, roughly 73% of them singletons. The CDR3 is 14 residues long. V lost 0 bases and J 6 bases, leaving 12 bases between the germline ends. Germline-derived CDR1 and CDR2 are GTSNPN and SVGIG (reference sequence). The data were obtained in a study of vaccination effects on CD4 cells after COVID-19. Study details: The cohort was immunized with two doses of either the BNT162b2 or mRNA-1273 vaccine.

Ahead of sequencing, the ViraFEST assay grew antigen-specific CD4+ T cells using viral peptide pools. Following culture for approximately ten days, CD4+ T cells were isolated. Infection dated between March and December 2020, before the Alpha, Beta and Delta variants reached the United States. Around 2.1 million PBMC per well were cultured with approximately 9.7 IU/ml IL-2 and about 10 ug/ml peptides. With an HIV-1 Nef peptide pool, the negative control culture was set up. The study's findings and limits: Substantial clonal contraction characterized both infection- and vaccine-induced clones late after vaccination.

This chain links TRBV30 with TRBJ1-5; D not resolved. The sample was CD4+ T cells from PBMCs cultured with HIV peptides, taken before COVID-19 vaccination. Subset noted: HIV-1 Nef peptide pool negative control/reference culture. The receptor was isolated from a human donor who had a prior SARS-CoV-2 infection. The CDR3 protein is CAWSVTLEGQPQHF. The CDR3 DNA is TGTGCCTGGAGTGTAACGCTAGAGGGTCAGCCCCAGCATTTT.